These T cell receptor beta chains were read from a single sample in a study of Graves' ophthalmopathy and Graves' hyperthyroidism. In TCRdb, the multiplex PCR reads were re-called with MiXCR into one record per CDR3 protein. Among approximately 700,000 distinct CDR3 sequences listed, 35% to 45% were seen once. Sequencing input: peripheral blood. Source of these receptors: an adult man with Graves' ophthalmopathy. Each CDR3 is given with its conserved first and last residue. Fields, in order: V gene, CDR3 protein.

>TRBV6-5
CASSPRGVYEQYF
>TRBV6-1
CASTSTGADTEAFF
>TRBV5-5
CASSFFEGKQYF
>TRBV7-9
CASSFPQETQYF
>TRBV29-1
CSDTAFGYGYTF
>TRBV2
CASSPEGGVYGYTF
>TRBV7-2
CASSPRQGFEKLFF
>TRBV24-1
CASSPTSDRNTEAFF
>TRBV11-1
CASSLARQGSYEQYF
>TRBV6-1
CASSEGYADQPQHF
>TRBV12-3/TRBV12-4
CASSPHRTEAFF
>TRBV4-3
CASSQDQDGGGYTF
>TRBV5-1
CASSLGQISTDTQYF
>TRBV2
CASSSSDRGYEQYF
>TRBV9
CASSQALADFYEQYF
>TRBV12-3/TRBV12-4
CASSLTEQGYGYTF
>TRBV10-3
CAISEVLTF
>TRBV12-3/TRBV12-4
CASSLGEQPQHF
>TRBV12-5
CASGLSKETQYF
>TRBV10-3
CAIRTEPRSGANVLTF
>TRBV7-9
CASSLRQGSNYGYTF
>TRBV30
CAWSVGVRVYTF
>TRBV7-8
CASSALETQYF
>TRBV10-3
CAISERTGYDSPLHF
>TRBV7-2
CANSPTLGTGELFF
>TRBV6-6
CASGDRMNTEAFF
>TRBV9
CASSVGYSYEQYF
>TRBV25-1
CASSEGRWETQYF
>TRBV11-3
CASSLDWTSTEAFF
>TRBV29-1
CSDPSQGIYGYTF
>TRBV2
CAGGEGPPFQPQHF
>TRBV7-7
CASRVGVQETQYF
>TRBV12-3/TRBV12-4
CASRTNRGGTGELFF
>TRBV4-1
CASSLTPQRKQGSSGYTF
>TRBV29-1
CSAGGRYEQYF
>TRBV19
CASRPTGSTGELFF
>TRBV6-1
CASSYSLYGEAFF
>TRBV29-1
CSVDGEYGGGYTF